Below, 29 T cell receptor beta chains from the same sample are listed, as sequenced in a study of long-term antiretroviral therapy in people with HIV. The run of the v3.0 immunoSEQ assay was at survey level. The data were produced by immunoSEQ multiplex PCR, yet TCRdb's version contains in-frame clones alone and is incomplete. The data show about 28,000 clones, around three quarters seen once. The sequences come from unsorted PBMCs, collected 0.3 years after starting antiretroviral therapy. The source is a man in his forties or fifties with HIV.

This clone was observed a handful of times. The rearrangement joins TRBV19 to TRBJ1-6; possible D gene TRBD1, 5 bases. In germline, CDR1 is LNHDA, CDR2 SQIVND (reference sequence). V lost 4 bases and J lost 8, with 12 bases in between. The CDR3 spans 14 residues. The CDR3 is CASSTQGSDSPLHF. The CDR3 nucleotides read TGTGCCAGTAGTACGCAGGGATCTGATTCACCCCTCCACTTT.

This chain joins TRBV19 and TRBJ2-1, with D perhaps being TRBD1 or TRBD2 (5 bases each). The germline V and J ends were trimmed by 2 bases and 3 bases, with 8 bases remaining between them. Germline lookup yields CDR1 LNHDA and CDR2 SQIVND (reference sequence). CDR3 length: 14 residues. CDR3 residues: CASSISGHYNEQFF. Written as DNA, the CDR3 is TGTGCCAGTAGTATAAGCGGACACTACAATGAGCAGTTCTTC.

The chain employs TRBV27 and TRBJ2-1; TRBD1 agrees at 8 bases. The V and J ends lost 5 bases and 6 bases, in that order; junction bases with no gene match: 9. Germline V CDR1 and CDR2: MNHEY, SMNVEV (reference sequence). This CDR3 comprises 15 residues. The CDR3, as DNA: TGTGCCAGCAGTGGCTGGGGTCAGGGGGCCAATGAGCAGTTCTTC. Its translation is CASSGWGQGANEQFF.

The V gene is TRBV19, the J gene TRBJ2-7, with TRBD1 matching 7 bases. The junction had 6 bases not matched to a gene; V was cut back by 3 bases and J by 1 base. The CDR3 covers 15 residues. CDR1 and CDR2 from the germline V gene are LNHDA and SQIVND (reference sequence). This CDR3 is CASSIEGDRSYEQYF. The CDR3, as DNA: TGTGCCAGTAGTATCGAGGGGGACAGATCCTACGAGCAGTACTTC.

V is TRBV5-4 and J is TRBJ2-1, with 9 bases that match TRBD1. This CDR3 contains 14 residues. Germline CDR1 SGHNT, CDR2 YYREEE (reference sequence). V gave up 4 bases and J gave up 5 bases; unmatched junction bases: 4. The CDR3 DNA sequence: TGTGCCAGCAGCGCGACAGGGGGGGACAATGAGCAGTTCTTC. Encoded protein: CASSATGGDNEQFF. Combining the CDR3 with reference TRBV5-4 and TRBJ2-1 gives the whole variable domain ETGVTQSPTHLIKTRGQQVTLRCSSQSGHNTVSWYQQALGQGPQFIFQYYREEENGRGNFPPRFSGLQFPNYSSELNVNALELDDSALYLCASSATGGDNEQFFGPGTRLTVL.

The chain employs TRBV2 and TRBJ2-3; tentatively, D is TRBD1 or TRBD2 (5 bases each). The CDR3 loop spans 14 amino acids. Germline V lookup: CDR1 SNHLY, CDR2 FYNNEI. The V end lost 4 bases, the J end lost 2 bases, and 10 bases lay between the germline ends. Here the CDR3 DNA reads TGTGCCAGCAGTGTCGAGGGGTACACAGATACGCAGTATTTT. Translating it yields CASSVEGYTDTQYF.

The genes are TRBV28 and TRBJ2-2, with D perhaps assigned TRBD1 or TRBD2 (5 bases each). The CDR3 loop spans 16 amino acids. Looked up from germline, CDR1 is MDHEN and CDR2 is SYDVKM. Trimming shortened V by 3 bases and J by 5 bases, and 16 bases separated the two germline ends. This CDR3 reads CASSLLQDWGTGELFF. CDR3 in DNA: TGTGCCAGCAGTTTGTTACAGGACTGGGGAACCGGGGAGCTGTTTTTT.

The chain carries TRBV2 and TRBJ2-3, with D unclear. Germline lookup yields CDR1 SNHLY and CDR2 FYNNEI. V dropped 7 bases and J dropped 1 base, with 9 bases sitting between them. The CDR3 covers 13 residues. CDR3 amino acids: CASKVGRTDTQYF. CDR3 nucleotides: TGTGCCAGCAAAGTCGGTCGCACAGATACGCAGTATTTT.

This clone appeared a single time. The chain employs TRBV2 and TRBJ2-5; D perhaps matches TRBD2 (5 bases). Germline assignment: CDR1 SNHLY and CDR2 FYNNEI. The CDR3 is 13 amino acids. V was clipped by 7 bases and J by 3 bases, with 12 bases between them. The CDR3 bases are TGTGCCAGCACCCGGACTGGGGAAGAGACCCAGTACTTC. Its protein is CASTRTGEETQYF. Full variable domain (outside the CDR3, taken from reference TRBV2 and TRBJ2-5): EPEVTQTPSHQVTQMGQEVILRCVPISNHLYFYWYRQILGQKVEFLVSFYNNEISEKSEIFDDQFSVERPDGSNFTLKIRSTKLEDSAMYFCASTRTGEETQYFGPGTRLLVL.

The V gene is TRBV18, the J gene TRBJ2-5; 8 bases align to TRBD1. CDR3 length equals 13 residues. V dropped 6 bases and J dropped 5; count of bases not matched to a gene: 5. The germline gives CDR1 KGHSH, CDR2 LQKENI. CDR3 protein: CASSGQGGETQYF. The CDR3 coding sequence is TGTGCCAGCTCCGGACAGGGTGGCGAGACCCAGTACTTC.

V and J are TRBV7-9 and TRBJ2-7; 9 bases map to TRBD1. Per germline, CDR1 SEHNR and CDR2 FQNEAQ (reference sequence). The CDR3 length is 16 residues. Unmatched junction bases numbered 5, after V lost 1 base and J lost 1 base. CDR3 nucleotides: TGTGCCAGCAGCTTAGTTGAGACAGGGGGTTCCTACGAGCAGTACTTC. The encoded protein is CASSLVETGGSYEQYF.

The rearrangement links TRBV25-1 to TRBJ1-2; D might be TRBD1 (5 bases). Germline-derived CDR1 and CDR2 are MGHDK and SYGVNS. The CDR3 is 13 residues long. V gave up 2 bases and J gave up 7 bases, with 11 bases separating them. CDR3 amino acids: CASSEPGDAGYTF. The CDR3 DNA is TGTGCCAGCAGTGAACCGGGGGATGCTGGCTACACCTTC.

This chain uses TRBV18 with TRBJ1-1, with D perhaps matching TRBD1 (5 bases). Per germline, CDR1 KGHSH and CDR2 LQKENI. This CDR3 comprises 14 residues. Trimming left V 6 bases short and J 7 bases short, with 18 bases between. CDR3 bases: TGTGCCAGCTCCCAAAAGGTGGCCGGGGGTGAAGCTTTCTTT. Protein: CASSQKVAGGEAFF.

The V gene is TRBV6-1, the J gene TRBJ2-3, with D hard to call. CDR1 is MNHNS, CDR2 SASEGT, per germline. V was pared by 6 bases and J by 6 bases, with 16 bases between. This CDR3 is built from 14 residues. CDR3 sequence (DNA): TGTGCCAGCAGGACGACGGTCGGTGTGGATACGCAGTATTTT. This codes for CASRTTVGVDTQYF.

This chain joins TRBV4-3 and TRBJ1-3; D ambiguous. V lost 1 base to trimming and J lost 0 bases, with 4 bases between them. This CDR3 has 14 residues. Germline V CDR1 and CDR2: LGHNA, YSLEER. The CDR3 loop reads CASSQGHSGNTIYF. The CDR3 nucleotides read TGCGCCAGCAGCCAAGGGCACTCTGGAAACACCATATATTTT.

V and J are TRBV7-2 and TRBJ1-5, with D possibly matching TRBD1 (5 bases). The V gene lost 5 bases and the J gene lost 4 bases, with 15 bases spanning the gap. The CDR3 loop spans 15 amino acids. CDR1 is SGHTA, CDR2 FQGNSA, per germline. This CDR3 is CASSGGIRENQPQHF. In DNA, the CDR3 is TGTGCCAGCAGCGGGGGTATCAGGGAGAATCAGCCCCAGCATTTT.

Here the CDR3 reads CASSYGRGGSTDTQYF. The CDR3 DNA sequence: TGTGCCAGCAGTTACGGGCGCGGGGGGAGCACAGATACGCAGTATTTT. The chain uses TRBV6-5 and TRBJ2-3, with 8 bases matching TRBD2. The ends lost 2 bases at V and 0 bases at J; junction bases unmatched: 4. Germline V gene sequence: CDR1 MNHEY, CDR2 SVGAGI. The CDR3 is made up of 16 amino acids.

V and J are TRBV15 and TRBJ1-6, with a tentative D call TRBD1 (5 bases). V lost 6 bases, J lost 9 bases, and 12 bases lay in between. CDR3 length: 13 residues. The germline V gene has CDR1 LNHNV and CDR2 YYDKDF (reference sequence). In DNA form, the CDR3 reads TGTGCCACCAGAGGGGAGTTTTTTTCACCCCTCCACTTT. This sequence encodes CATRGEFFSPLHF. The complete variable domain, with remaining parts taken from reference TRBV15 and TRBJ1-6, reads DAMVIQNPRYQVTQFGKPVTLSCSQTLNHNVMYWYQQKSSQAPKLLFHYYDKDFNNEADTPDNFQSRRPNTSFCFLDIRSPGLGDTAMYLCATRGEFFSPLHFGNGTRLTVT.

This chain connects TRBV29-1 to TRBJ1-2; TRBD1 aligns across 7 bases. CDR1 and CDR2 (germline): SQVTM, ANQGSEA. V was pared by 0 bases and J by 7 bases, with 2 bases of the junction left unmatched. The CDR3 is 12 residues long. CDR3 amino acids: CSVEEGGGGYTF. The CDR3 DNA reads as TGCAGCGTTGAAGAAGGGGGCGGTGGCTACACCTTC. Full variable domain (missing parts from reference TRBV29-1 and TRBJ1-2): SAVISQKPSRDICQRGTSLTIQCQVDSQVTMMFWYRQQPGQSLTLIATANQGSEATYESGFVIDKFPISRPNLTFSTLTVSNMSPEDSSIYLCSVEEGGGGYTFGSGTRLTVV.

J is TRBJ1-2 and V is TRBV28, with D unclear. The length of the CDR3 is 13 residues. The V end was cut by 6 bases, the J end by 3 bases, with 11 bases between. Germline V gene data show CDR1 as MDHEN and CDR2 as SYDVKM. CDR3 region: CASSVVGDYGYTF. The CDR3 DNA sequence: TGTGCCAGCAGCGTGGTCGGGGACTATGGCTACACCTTC.

This chain uses TRBV7-2 with TRBJ2-7; D gene uncertain. This CDR3 comprises 14 residues. CDR1 SGHTA and CDR2 FQGNSA come from the germline V gene. V gave up 5 bases and J gave up 6 bases, with 17 bases separating them. The CDR3, as DNA: TGTGCCAGCAGCACCGGTGGTGGGTCGAGCGAGCAGTACTTC. Encoded protein: CASSTGGGSSEQYF. Full variable domain (outside the CDR3, taken from reference TRBV7-2 and TRBJ2-7): GAGVSQSPSNKVTEKGKDVELRCDPISGHTALYWYRQSLGQGLEFLIYFQGNSAPDKSGLPSDRFSAERTGGSVSTLTIQRTQQEDSAVYLCASSTGGGSSEQYFGPGTRLTVT.

J is TRBJ1-2 and V is TRBV29-1; D call uncertain. V shed 3 bases and J shed 4 bases, with 9 bases lying between them. The CDR3 has 12 amino acids. Germline CDR1 reads SQVTM; CDR2 reads ANQGSEA. CDR3 DNA sequence: TGCAGCGTTGATCACTGGAGCTATGGCTACACCTTC. Translation gives CSVDHWSYGYTF.

The chain uses TRBV19 and TRBJ2-7; 9 nucleotides align to TRBD2. Germline loops: CDR1 LNHDA, CDR2 SQIVND (reference sequence). V lost 1 base and J lost 2; bases outside the gene matches: 3. This CDR3 has 15 residues. DNA for the CDR3: TGTGCCAGTAGTATAGTACTAGCGGGCCCCTACGAGCAGTACTTC. Amino acid sequence: CASSIVLAGPYEQYF.

The gene calls are TRBV7-2 and TRBJ2-7; 8 bases line up with TRBD1. The V gene's germline CDR1 is SGHTA and CDR2 FQGNSA. The length of the CDR3 is 15 residues. J was trimmed by 2 bases and V by 3 bases; bases with no gene match: 6. The CDR3 bases are TGTGCCAGCAGCTTGGCGGGACAGGCCACCTACGAGCAGTACTTC. Amino acid sequence: CASSLAGQATYEQYF.

In its sample, this clone was seen a few times. V gene TRBV6-5 combines with J gene TRBJ2-1, with 7 bases lining up with TRBD1. The CDR3 is made up of 13 amino acids. Germline CDR1 reads MNHEY; CDR2 reads SVGAGI. The V gene end was trimmed by 0 bases and the J gene end by 10 bases; junction bases not matched to a gene: 3. CDR3 in amino acids: CASSYSGQHEQFF. The CDR3 DNA follows: TGTGCCAGCAGTTACTCGGGACAGCACGAGCAGTTCTTC.

This clone has just one count. The genes are TRBV7-3 and TRBJ2-1; maybe TRBD1 (6 bases). Germline loops: CDR1 SGHTA, CDR2 FQGTGA. V was cut by 2 bases and J by 4 bases, with 12 bases left in between. The CDR3 consists of 15 residues. Here the CDR3 DNA reads TGTGCCAGCAGCTTACAGGGGTCCCCATACAATGAGCAGTTCTTC. This translates into CASSLQGSPYNEQFF.

The chain has TRBV11-2 and TRBJ2-1; TRBD2 matches at 9 bases. Trimming took 5 bases from V and 4 from J; bases not matched to a gene: 12. Per the germline V gene, CDR1 is SGHAT and CDR2 is FQNNGV. The CDR3 covers 17 residues. The chain's CDR3 is CASSAILAGRGYNEQFF. Written as DNA, the CDR3 is TGTGCCAGCAGCGCGATTCTAGCGGGGAGGGGTTACAATGAGCAGTTCTTC.

This chain links TRBV5-5 with TRBJ2-7, with 7 bases matching TRBD2. Germline V gene sequence: CDR1 SGHKS, CDR2 YYEKEE (reference sequence). Trimming at V came to 3 bases and at J to 1 base, leaving 7 bases not matched to a gene. The CDR3 runs to 15 residues. CDR3 sequence reads: CASSSYGGMSYEQYF. In DNA form, the CDR3 reads TGTGCCAGCAGCTCCTACGGGGGGATGTCCTACGAGCAGTACTTC.

V is TRBV13 and J is TRBJ1-2; 10 bases fit TRBD1. The CDR3 has 15 amino acids. Trimming removed 0 bases from V and 5 bases from J; junction bases left unmatched: 3. CDR1 is PRHDT and CDR2 is FYEKMQ in the germline V gene (reference sequence). The CDR3 loop is CASSLGTGGGYGYTF. CDR3 bases: TGTGCCAGCAGCTTAGGGACAGGGGGCGGGTATGGCTACACCTTC. The entire variable domain, with the rest obtained from reference TRBV13 and TRBJ1-2, is as follows: AAGVIQSPRHLIKEKRETATLKCYPIPRHDTVYWYQQGPGQDPQFLISFYEKMQSDKGSIPDRFSAQQFSDYHSELNMSSLELGDSALYFCASSLGTGGGYGYTFGSGTRLTVV.